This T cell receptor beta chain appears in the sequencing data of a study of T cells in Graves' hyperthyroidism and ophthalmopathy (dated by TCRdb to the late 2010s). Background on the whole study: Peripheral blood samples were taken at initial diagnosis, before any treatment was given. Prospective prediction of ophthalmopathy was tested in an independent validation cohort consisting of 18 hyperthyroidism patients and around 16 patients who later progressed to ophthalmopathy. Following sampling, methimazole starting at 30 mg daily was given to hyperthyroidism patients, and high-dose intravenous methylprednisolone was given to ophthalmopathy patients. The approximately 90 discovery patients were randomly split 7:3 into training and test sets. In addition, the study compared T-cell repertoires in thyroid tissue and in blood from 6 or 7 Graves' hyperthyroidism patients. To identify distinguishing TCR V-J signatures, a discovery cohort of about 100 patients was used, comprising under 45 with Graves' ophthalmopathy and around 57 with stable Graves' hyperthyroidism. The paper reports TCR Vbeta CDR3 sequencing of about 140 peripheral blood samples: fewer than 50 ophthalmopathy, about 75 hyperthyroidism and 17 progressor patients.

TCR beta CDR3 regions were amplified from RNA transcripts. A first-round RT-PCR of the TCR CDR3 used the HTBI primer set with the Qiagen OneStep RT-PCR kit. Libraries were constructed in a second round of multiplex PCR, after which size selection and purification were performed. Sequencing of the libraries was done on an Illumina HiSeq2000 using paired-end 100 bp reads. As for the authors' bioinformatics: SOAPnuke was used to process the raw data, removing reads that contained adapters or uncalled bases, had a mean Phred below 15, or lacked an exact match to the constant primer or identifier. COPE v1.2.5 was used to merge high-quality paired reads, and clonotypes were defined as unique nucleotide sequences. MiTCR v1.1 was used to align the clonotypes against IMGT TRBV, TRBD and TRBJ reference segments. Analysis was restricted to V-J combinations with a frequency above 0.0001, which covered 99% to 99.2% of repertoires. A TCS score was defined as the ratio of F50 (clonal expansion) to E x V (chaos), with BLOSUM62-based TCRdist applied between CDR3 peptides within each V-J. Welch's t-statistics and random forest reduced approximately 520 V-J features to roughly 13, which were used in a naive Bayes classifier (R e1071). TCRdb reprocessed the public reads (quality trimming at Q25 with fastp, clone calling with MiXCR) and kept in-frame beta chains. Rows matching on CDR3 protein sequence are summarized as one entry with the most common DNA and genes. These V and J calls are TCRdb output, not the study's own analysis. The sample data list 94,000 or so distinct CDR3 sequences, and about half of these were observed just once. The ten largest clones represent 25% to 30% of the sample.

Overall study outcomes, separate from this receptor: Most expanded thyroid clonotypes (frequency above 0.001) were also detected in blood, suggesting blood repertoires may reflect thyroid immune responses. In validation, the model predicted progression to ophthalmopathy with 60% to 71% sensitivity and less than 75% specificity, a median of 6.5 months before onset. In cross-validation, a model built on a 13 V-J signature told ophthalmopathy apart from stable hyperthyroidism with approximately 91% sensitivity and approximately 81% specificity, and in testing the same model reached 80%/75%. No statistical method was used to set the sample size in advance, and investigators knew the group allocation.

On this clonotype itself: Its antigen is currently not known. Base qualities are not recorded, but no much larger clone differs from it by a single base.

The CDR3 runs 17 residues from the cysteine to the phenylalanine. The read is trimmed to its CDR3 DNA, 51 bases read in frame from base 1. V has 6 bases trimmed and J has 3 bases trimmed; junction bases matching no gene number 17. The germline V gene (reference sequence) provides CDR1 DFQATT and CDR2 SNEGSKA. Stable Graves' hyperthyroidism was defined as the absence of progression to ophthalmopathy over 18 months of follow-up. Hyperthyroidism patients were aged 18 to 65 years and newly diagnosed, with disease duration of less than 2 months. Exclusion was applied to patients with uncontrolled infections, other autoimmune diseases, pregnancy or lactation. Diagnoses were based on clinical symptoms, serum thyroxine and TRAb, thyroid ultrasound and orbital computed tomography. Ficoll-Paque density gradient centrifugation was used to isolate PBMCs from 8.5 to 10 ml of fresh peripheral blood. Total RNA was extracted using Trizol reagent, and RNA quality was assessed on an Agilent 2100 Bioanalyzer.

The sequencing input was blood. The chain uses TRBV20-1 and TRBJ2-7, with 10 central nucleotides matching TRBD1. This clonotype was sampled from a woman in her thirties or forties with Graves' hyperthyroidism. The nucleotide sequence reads TGCAGTGCACCCGGGACAGGGGTTATTACGTCTCTCTACGAGCAGTACTTC. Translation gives CSAPGTGVITSLYEQYF.